Listed below are T cell receptor beta chains from one sample, sequenced in a study of cytomegalovirus exposure and HLA in healthy donors. Sequenced by immunoSEQ multiplex PCR; TCRdb stores in-frame clones only, minus some. The repertoire holds more than 45,000 clones, with approximately 70% as singletons. The specimen was PBMCs. The receptors shown here come from an older woman in good health and CMV-seropositive. Each CDR3 is given with its conserved first and last residue. D genes are given only for firm matches. Clone size, where shown, is once, few, many, or a class for clones that have expanded.

CDR3: CAWSTGGGGYTF
DNA: TGTGCCTGGTCGACTGGGGGAGGTGGCTACACCTTC
J: TRBJ1-2
size: -
V: TRBV30
D: -

CDR3: CASSYSHGGSQEKLFF
DNA: TGTGCCAGCAGTTACTCTCACGGGGGAAGCCAAGAAAAACTGTTTTTT
J: TRBJ1-4
size: -
V: TRBV6-5
D: -

CDR3: CASSLRGGEDTQYF
DNA: TGTGCCAGCAGCCTCCGGGGGGGCGAAGATACGCAGTATTTT
J: TRBJ2-3
size: -
V: TRBV7-3
D: TRBD2

CDR3: CASTKTGANQETQYF
DNA: TGTGCCAGCACTAAGACAGGGGCGAACCAAGAGACCCAGTACTTC
J: TRBJ2-5
size: few
V: TRBV27
D: TRBD1

CDR3: CASSQGRTSGPPYEQYF
DNA: TGCGCCAGCAGCCAAGGCAGGACTAGCGGACCCCCCTACGAGCAGTACTTC
J: TRBJ2-7
size: few
V: TRBV4-1
D: TRBD2

CDR3: CASSSSGREAQYF
DNA: TGTGCCAGTAGTTCATCAGGGAGGGAGGCGCAGTACTTC
J: TRBJ2-7
size: few
V: TRBV19
D: TRBD2

CDR3: CASSPRAGRNEKLFF
DNA: TGTGCCAGCAGTCCCCGCGCGGGAAGAAATGAAAAACTGTTTTTT
J: TRBJ1-4
size: many
V: TRBV6-4
D: -

CDR3: CASSLGYMGGTFF
DNA: TGTGCCAGCAGTTTAGGGTATATGGGGGGGACTTTCTTT
J: TRBJ1-1
size: -
V: TRBV27
D: -

CDR3: CAGSYSRNRVVDEQFF
DNA: TGTGCCGGCAGTTACTCGAGGAACAGGGTTGTCGATGAGCAGTTCTTC
J: TRBJ2-1
size: -
V: TRBV6-5
D: -

CDR3: CASSTGLSYEQYF
DNA: TGTGCCAGTAGTACGGGACTCTCCTACGAGCAGTACTTC
J: TRBJ2-7
size: -
V: TRBV19
D: -

CDR3: CASSPGPQGWEPQHF
DNA: TGTGCCAGCAGCCCGGGCCCCCAGGGTTGGGAGCCCCAGCATTTT
J: TRBJ1-5
size: once
V: TRBV9
D: -

CDR3: CASSLRQGLNTEAFF
DNA: TGCGCCAGCAGCTTGAGACAGGGGTTGAACACTGAAGCTTTCTTT
J: TRBJ1-1
size: few
V: TRBV5-1
D: TRBD1

CDR3: CATSEGVTGGYTGELFF
DNA: TGTGCCACCAGCGAAGGTGTAACGGGGGGATACACCGGGGAGCTGTTTTTT
J: TRBJ2-2
size: -
V: TRBV15
D: TRBD2

CDR3: CASRDNGGRETQYF
DNA: TGTGCCAGCAGGGATAACGGGGGTAGGGAGACCCAGTACTTC
J: TRBJ2-5
size: -
V: TRBV2
D: -

CDR3: CSSSFRPRGGNGYEQYF
DNA: TGTTCCAGCAGTTTTAGACCCCGGGGTGGTAACGGCTACGAGCAGTACTTC
J: TRBJ2-7
size: -
V: TRBV7-9
D: -

CDR3: CASAELTGENQPQHF
DNA: TGTGCCAGTGCGGAGTTAACAGGGGAGAATCAGCCCCAGCATTTT
J: TRBJ1-5
size: -
V: TRBV19
D: TRBD1

CDR3: CASSSFYNEQFF
DNA: TGTGCCAGCAGTTCCTTTTACAATGAGCAGTTCTTC
J: TRBJ2-1
size: -
V: TRBV27
D: -

CDR3: CASSRQGLDNEQFF
DNA: TGTGCCAGCAGCAGACAGGGTCTGGACAATGAGCAGTTCTTC
J: TRBJ2-1
size: -
V: TRBV28
D: TRBD1

CDR3: CATSGDGYTF
DNA: TGTGCCACGTCAGGGGATGGCTACACCTTC
J: TRBJ1-2
size: -
V: TRBV6-5
D: -

CDR3: CASSLGGNTEAFF
DNA: TGTGCCAGCAGCCTGGGAGGGAACACTGAAGCTTTCTTT
J: TRBJ1-1
size: -
V: TRBV11-2
D: -

CDR3: CASSEGQVNGANYGYTF
DNA: TGCGCCAGCAGCGAGGGACAGGTTAACGGGGCAAACTATGGCTACACCTTC
J: TRBJ1-2
size: few
V: TRBV5-1
D: TRBD1

CDR3: CASSLGQSYGYTF
DNA: TGTGCCAGCAGCTTAGGACAGTCCTATGGCTACACCTTC
J: TRBJ1-2
size: -
V: TRBV7-9
D: -

CDR3: CASRPSPGISNYGYTF
DNA: TGCGCCAGCAGGCCAAGTCCGGGTATCTCCAACTATGGCTACACCTTC
J: TRBJ1-2
size: -
V: TRBV4-3
D: -

CDR3: CASSPRAGDNEQFF
DNA: TGTGCCAGCAGCCCCCGGGCGGGGGACAATGAGCAGTTCTTC
J: TRBJ2-1
size: -
V: TRBV7-3
D: TRBD2

CDR3: CASSQGVEAFF
DNA: TGTGCCAGCAGTCAGGGGGTTGAAGCTTTCTTT
J: TRBJ1-1
size: -
V: TRBV5-6
D: TRBD1

CDR3: CASSSAWSSTDTQYF
DNA: TGCGCCAGCAGCTCTGCTTGGAGTAGCACAGATACGCAGTATTTT
J: TRBJ2-3
size: -
V: TRBV5-1
D: -

CDR3: CASSVEWAGDTQYF
DNA: TGTGCCAGCAGCGTTGAGTGGGCCGGAGATACGCAGTATTTT
J: TRBJ2-3
size: -
V: TRBV9
D: -

CDR3: CASSQAGVEKLFF
DNA: TGCGCCAGCAGCCAAGCAGGGGTAGAAAAACTGTTTTTT
J: TRBJ1-4
size: -
V: TRBV4-1
D: -

CDR3: CVSSPPGLKTQYF
DNA: TGTGTCAGCAGCCCTCCGGGTCTCAAGACCCAGTACTTC
J: TRBJ2-5
size: -
V: TRBV7-2
D: -

CDR3: CASRTGGYNEQFF
DNA: TGTGCCAGCAGGACAGGTGGCTACAATGAGCAGTTCTTC
J: TRBJ2-1
size: -
V: TRBV7-2
D: -

CDR3: CASSKARASPWQYF
DNA: TGTGCCAGTAGTAAGGCCAGGGCCTCGCCGTGGCAGTACTTC
J: TRBJ2-7
size: -
V: TRBV19
D: -

CDR3: CASSHRRGLLNTEAFF
DNA: TGCGCCAGCAGCCATAGAAGAGGGTTACTGAACACTGAAGCTTTCTTT
J: TRBJ1-1
size: -
V: TRBV4-3
D: -

CDR3: CASSQVEQGYDYTF
DNA: TGCGCCAGCAGCCAAGTTGAACAGGGCTATGACTACACCTTC
J: TRBJ1-2
size: once
V: TRBV4-3
D: -